The entry that follows covers one T cell receptor (beta chain) sequence. The target of this receptor is not known. No per-base quality is available; no much larger clone lies one base away. These data are taken from a study of T cell changes during pregnancy in multiple sclerosis (dated by TCRdb to the late 2010s). For the study in its entirety: The study looked at changes in the T cell repertoire across pregnancy in women with multiple sclerosis.

Measured from the cysteine to the phenylalanine, the CDR3 is 14 residues long. Of the read, only the CDR3 DNA is kept; its 42 bases are in frame from base 1. The junction shows trimming of 4 bases on V and 0 bases on J, plus 7 bases between the germline ends. The germline V gene specifies MGHDK as CDR1 and SYGVNS as CDR2. The library was built by means of the immunoSEQ multiplex PCR assay. The clones in this table, taken by TCRdb from immuneACCESS, are in-frame only. Not every clone is retained; where verified, under half of the shortfall comes from an unresolved V gene, and the cause of the rest is unknown. The sample contains 110,000 or so clones, 85% to 95% of them found a single time. The ten largest clones represent roughly 6% of the sample.

This sample comprised peripheral blood, obtained before pregnancy. The chain is made from TRBV25-1 and TRBJ1-5; the D gene is unclear. This receptor was obtained from a female donor with multiple sclerosis, enrolled in a pregnancy study. The CDR3 is CASSAGNSNQPQHF. In nucleotides, the sequence is TGTGCCAGCAGTGCGGGGAATAGCAATCAGCCCCAGCATTTT.